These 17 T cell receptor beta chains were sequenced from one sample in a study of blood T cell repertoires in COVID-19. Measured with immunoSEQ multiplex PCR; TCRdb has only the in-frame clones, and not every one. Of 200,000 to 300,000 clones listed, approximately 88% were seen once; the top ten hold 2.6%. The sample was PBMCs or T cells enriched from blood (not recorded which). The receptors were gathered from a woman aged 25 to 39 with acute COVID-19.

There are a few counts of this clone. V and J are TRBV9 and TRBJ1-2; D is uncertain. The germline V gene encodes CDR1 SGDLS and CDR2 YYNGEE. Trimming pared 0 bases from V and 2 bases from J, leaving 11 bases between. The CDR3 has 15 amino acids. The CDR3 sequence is CASSVGAGNNYGYTF. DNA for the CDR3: TGTGCCAGCAGCGTAGGGGCGGGTAACAACTATGGCTACACCTTC.

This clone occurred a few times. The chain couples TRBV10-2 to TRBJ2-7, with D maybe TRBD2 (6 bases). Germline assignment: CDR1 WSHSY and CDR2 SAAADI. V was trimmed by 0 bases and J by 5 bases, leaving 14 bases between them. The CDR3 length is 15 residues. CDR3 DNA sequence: TGCGCCAGCAGTGAGTCCCCCGCGCGGGGCGACGAGCAGTACTTC. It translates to CASSESPARGDEQYF.

CDR3 amino acids: CASSRREGTQYF. In DNA, the CDR3 is TGTGCCAGCAGTCGCAGGGAGGGGACCCAGTACTTC. The chain recombines TRBV7-8 with TRBJ2-5; 7 bases are shared with TRBD2. Germline CDR1 is SGHVS and CDR2 is FQNEAQ. V lost 6 bases to trimming and J lost 7 bases; unmatched junction nucleotides: 5. The CDR3 runs to 12 residues.

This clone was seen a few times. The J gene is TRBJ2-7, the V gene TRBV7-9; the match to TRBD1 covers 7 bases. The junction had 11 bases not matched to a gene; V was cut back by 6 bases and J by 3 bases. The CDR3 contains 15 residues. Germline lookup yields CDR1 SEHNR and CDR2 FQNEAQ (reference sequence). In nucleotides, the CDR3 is TGTGCCAGCAGTTCCGACAGGGCACTTCTCTACGAGCAGTACTTC. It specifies CASSSDRALLYEQYF. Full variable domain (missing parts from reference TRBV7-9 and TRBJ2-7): DTGVSQNPRHKITKRGQNVTFRCDPISEHNRLYWYRQTLGQGPEFLTYFQNEAQLEKSRLLSDRFSAERPKGSFSTLEIQRTEQGDSAMYLCASSSDRALLYEQYFGPGTRLTVT.

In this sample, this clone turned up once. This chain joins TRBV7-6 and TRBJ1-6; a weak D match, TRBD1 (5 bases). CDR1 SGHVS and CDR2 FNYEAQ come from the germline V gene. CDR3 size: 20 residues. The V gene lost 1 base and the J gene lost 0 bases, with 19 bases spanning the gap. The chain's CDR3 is CASSLVLTATPRSYNSPLHF. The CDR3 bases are TGTGCCAGCAGCTTAGTGTTGACAGCCACACCCCGCTCCTATAATTCACCCCTCCACTTT. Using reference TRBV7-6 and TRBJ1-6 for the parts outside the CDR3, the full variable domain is GAGVSQSPRYKVTKRGQDVALRCDPISGHVSLYWYRQALGQGPEFLTYFNYEAQQDKSGLPNDRFSAERPEGSISTLTIQRTEQRDSAMYRCASSLVLTATPRSYNSPLHFGNGTRLTVT.

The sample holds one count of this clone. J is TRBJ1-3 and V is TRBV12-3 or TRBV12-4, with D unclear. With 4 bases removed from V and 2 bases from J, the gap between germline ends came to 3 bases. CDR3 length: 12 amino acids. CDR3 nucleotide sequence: TGTGCCAGCAGTTCCACTGGAAACACCATATATTTT. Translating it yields CASSSTGNTIYF.

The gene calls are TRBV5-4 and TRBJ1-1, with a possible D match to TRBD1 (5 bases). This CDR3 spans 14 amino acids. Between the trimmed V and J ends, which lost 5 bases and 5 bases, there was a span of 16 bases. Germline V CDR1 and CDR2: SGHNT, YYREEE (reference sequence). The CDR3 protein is CASSYGTEGTEAFF. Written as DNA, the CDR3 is TGTGCCAGCAGTTACGGGACTGAGGGTACTGAAGCTTTCTTT. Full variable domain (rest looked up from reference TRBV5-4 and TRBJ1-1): ETGVTQSPTHLIKTRGQQVTLRCSSQSGHNTVSWYQQALGQGPQFIFQYYREEENGRGNFPPRFSGLQFPNYSSELNVNALELDDSALYLCASSYGTEGTEAFFGQGTRLTVV.

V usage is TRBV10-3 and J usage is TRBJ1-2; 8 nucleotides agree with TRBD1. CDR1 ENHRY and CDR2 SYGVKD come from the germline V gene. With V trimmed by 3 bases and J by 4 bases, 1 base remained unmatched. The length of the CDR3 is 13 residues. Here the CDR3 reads CAISEGQGYGYTF. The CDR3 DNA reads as TGTGCCATCAGTGAAGGACAGGGCTATGGCTACACCTTC.

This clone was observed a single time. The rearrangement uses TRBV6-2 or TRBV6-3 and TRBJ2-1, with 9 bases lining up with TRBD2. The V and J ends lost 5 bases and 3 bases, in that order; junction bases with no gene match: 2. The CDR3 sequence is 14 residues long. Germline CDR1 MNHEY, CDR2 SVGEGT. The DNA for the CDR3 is TGTGCCAGCAGTAGCGGGGGGAACTACAATGAGCAGTTCTTC. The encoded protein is CASSSGGNYNEQFF.

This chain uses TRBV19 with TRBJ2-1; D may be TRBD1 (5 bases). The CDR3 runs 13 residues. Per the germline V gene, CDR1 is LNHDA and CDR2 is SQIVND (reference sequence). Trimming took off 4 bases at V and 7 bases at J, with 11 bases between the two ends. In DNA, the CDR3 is TGTGCCAGTAGTACTTTTCAGGGAAATGAGCAGTTCTTC. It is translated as CASSTFQGNEQFF.

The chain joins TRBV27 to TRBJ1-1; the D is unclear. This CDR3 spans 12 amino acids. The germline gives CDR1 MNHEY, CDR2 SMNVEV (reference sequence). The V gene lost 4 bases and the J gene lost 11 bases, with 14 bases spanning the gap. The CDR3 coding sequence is TGTGCCAGCAGTTCCGGTGAGGGTACGGCTTTCTTT. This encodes CASSSGEGTAFF.

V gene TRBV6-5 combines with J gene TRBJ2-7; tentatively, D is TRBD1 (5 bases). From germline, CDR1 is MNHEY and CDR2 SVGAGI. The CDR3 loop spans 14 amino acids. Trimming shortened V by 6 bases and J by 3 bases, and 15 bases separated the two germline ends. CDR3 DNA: TGTGCCAGCAGATTACAGGAAGAAGGCTACGAGCAGTACTTC. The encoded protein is CASRLQEEGYEQYF.

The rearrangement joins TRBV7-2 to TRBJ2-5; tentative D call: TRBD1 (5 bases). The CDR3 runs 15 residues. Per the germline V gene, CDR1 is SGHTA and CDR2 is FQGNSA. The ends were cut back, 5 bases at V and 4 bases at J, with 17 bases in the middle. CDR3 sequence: CASSPPGRSGETQYF. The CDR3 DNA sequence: TGTGCCAGCAGCCCCCCAGGGCGCTCGGGAGAGACCCAGTACTTC.

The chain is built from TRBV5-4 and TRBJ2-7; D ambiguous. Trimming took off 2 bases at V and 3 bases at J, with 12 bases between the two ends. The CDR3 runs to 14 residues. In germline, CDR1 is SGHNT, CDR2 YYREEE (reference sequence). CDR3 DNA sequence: TGTGCCAGCAGCTTCTCAGTGGCGGACTACGAGCAGTACTTC. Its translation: CASSFSVADYEQYF.

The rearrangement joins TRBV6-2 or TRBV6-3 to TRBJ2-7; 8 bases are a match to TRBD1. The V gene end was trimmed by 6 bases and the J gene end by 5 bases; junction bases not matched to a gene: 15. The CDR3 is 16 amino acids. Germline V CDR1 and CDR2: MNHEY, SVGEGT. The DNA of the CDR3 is TGTGCCAGCAGCTTCCTCCCAGGGGGCAAGGGCCACGAGCAGTACTTC. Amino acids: CASSFLPGGKGHEQYF.

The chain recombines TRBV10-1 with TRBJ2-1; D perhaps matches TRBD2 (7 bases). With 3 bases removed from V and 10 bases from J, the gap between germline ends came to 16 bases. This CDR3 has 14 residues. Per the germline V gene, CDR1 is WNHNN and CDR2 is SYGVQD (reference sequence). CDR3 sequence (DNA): TGCGCCAGCAGTGACTATGGGGGGGGCGTCGAGCAGTTCTTC. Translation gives CASSDYGGGVEQFF.

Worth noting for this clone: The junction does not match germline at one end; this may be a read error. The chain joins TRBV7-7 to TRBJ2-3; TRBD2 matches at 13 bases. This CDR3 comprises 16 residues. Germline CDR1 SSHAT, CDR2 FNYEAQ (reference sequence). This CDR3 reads CASSPGLAGTTDTQYF. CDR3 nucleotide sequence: TGTGCTAGCAGCCCGGGACTAGCGGGGACCACAGATACGCAGTATTTT.